This T cell receptor beta chain appears in the sequencing data of a study of T cells in Graves' hyperthyroidism and ophthalmopathy. Amplification yielded TCR beta CDR3 regions, with RNA transcripts as the source. A set of HTBI primers served as the primers for a first-round RT-PCR of the TCR CDR3. TCRdb ran MiXCR on the multiplex PCR reads and lists one entry per CDR3 protein. The repertoire consists of 750,000 to 950,000 distinct CDR3 sequences, with 38% occurring once and the leading ten covering over 8%. PBMCs stemmed from approximately 9.1 ml fresh peripheral blood. There are 13 residues in the CDR3. The ends were cut back, 0 bases at V and 7 bases at J, with 10 bases in the middle. The germline V gene has CDR1 MGHRA and CDR2 YSYEKL.

The sample was blood. This sequence originates from a young man with Graves' hyperthyroidism. The chain carries TRBV4-1 and TRBJ2-7; a possible D gene is TRBD2 (5 bases). The CDR3 DNA sequence: TGCGCCAGCAGCCAAGATCCGAGGGTTGAGCAGTACTTC. This gives the protein CASSQDPRVEQYF.